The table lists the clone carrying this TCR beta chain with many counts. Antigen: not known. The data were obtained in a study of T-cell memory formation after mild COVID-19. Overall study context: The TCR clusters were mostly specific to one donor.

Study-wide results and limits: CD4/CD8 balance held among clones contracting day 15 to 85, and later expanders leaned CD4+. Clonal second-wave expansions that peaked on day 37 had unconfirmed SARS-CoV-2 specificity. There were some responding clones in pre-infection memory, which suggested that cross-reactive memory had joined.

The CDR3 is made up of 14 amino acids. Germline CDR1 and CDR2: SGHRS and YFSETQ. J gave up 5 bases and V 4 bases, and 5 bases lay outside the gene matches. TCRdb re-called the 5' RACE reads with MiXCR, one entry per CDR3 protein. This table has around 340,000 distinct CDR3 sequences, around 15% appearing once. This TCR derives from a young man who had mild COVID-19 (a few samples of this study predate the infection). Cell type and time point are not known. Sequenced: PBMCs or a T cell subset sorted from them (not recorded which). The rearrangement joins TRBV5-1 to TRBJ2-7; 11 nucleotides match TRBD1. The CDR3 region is CASSIGTGGNEQYF. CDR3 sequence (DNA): TGCGCCAGCAGCATCGGGACAGGGGGAAACGAGCAGTACTTC.